The 8 T cell receptor beta chains presented below share a single source sample, sequenced in a study of CD8 T cells in ankylosing spondylitis. TCRdb reanalysed the 5' RACE reads using MiXCR and keeps one entry per CDR3 protein. The data show some 240,000 distinct CDR3 sequences, about 24% seen once. Sample: blood, either unsorted or a sorted T cell fraction (not recorded which). The origin of the receptors is a male donor with ankylosing spondylitis or in good health (not recorded which).

In this sample, this clonotype turned up a few times. V usage is TRBV20-1 and J usage is TRBJ1-6; D is undetermined. This CDR3 spans 14 amino acids. V lost 6 bases and J lost 7, with 16 bases in between. Germline CDR1 and CDR2: DFQATT and SNEGSKA (reference sequence). The CDR3 is CSAPTGELNSPLHF. The CDR3 DNA reads as TGCAGTGCCCCCACCGGGGAGCTAAATTCACCCCTCCACTTT.

Only a few counts were recorded for this clonotype. Written as DNA, the CDR3 is TGCAGTGCCGCAAGGACAGGAGTAAAAGATACGCAGTATTTT. The encoded protein is CSAARTGVKDTQYF. The V and J genes are TRBV20-1 and TRBJ2-3, with 7 bases that match TRBD1. The junction had 11 bases not matched to a gene; V was cut back by 6 bases and J by 5 bases. CDR3 length equals 14 residues. Germline V gene lookup returns CDR1 DFQATT and CDR2 SNEGSKA (reference sequence).

The chain combines TRBV23-1 with TRBJ2-7; no definite D call. TRBV23-1 is noted as an ORF with a role that remains uncertain. The CDR3 is 15 residues long. Trimming cost V 5 bases and J 2 bases, with 16 bases left between them. The CDR3 spells CASSSCAGCTYEQYF. The DNA for the CDR3 is TGCGCCAGCAGTAGTTGCGCAGGTTGTACCTACGAGCAGTACTTC.

This clonotype has just a few counts. V gene TRBV5-5 combines with J gene TRBJ1-2; D gene uncertain. Germline values: CDR1 SGHKS, CDR2 YYEKEE (reference sequence). The V end was cut by 4 bases, the J end by 0 bases, with 7 bases between. The CDR3 loop spans 13 amino acids. The CDR3 coding sequence is TGTGCCAGCAGCGAGTTAGCTAACTATGGCTACACCTTC. Translated: CASSELANYGYTF.

This clonotype was seen at least ten times. J is TRBJ1-2 and V is TRBV5-1; D call uncertain. Trimming took 3 bases from V and 7 from J, leaving 16 bases between them. CDR3 size: 14 residues. Germline V gives CDR1 SGHRS, CDR2 YFSETQ. This chain's CDR3 is CASSSLDGGLGYTF. CDR3 nucleotide sequence: TGCGCCAGCAGCTCATTGGATGGAGGACTTGGCTACACCTTC. Full variable domain (missing parts from reference TRBV5-1 and TRBJ1-2): KAGVTQTPRYLIKTRGQQVTLSCSPISGHRSVSWYQQTPGQGLQFLFEYFSETQRNKGNFPGRFSGRQFSNSRSEMNVSTLELGDSALYLCASSSLDGGLGYTFGSGTRLTVV.

In this sample, this clonotype turned up a few times. The J gene is TRBJ2-5, the V gene TRBV20-1; D uncertain. V was clipped by 2 bases and J by 0 bases, with 7 bases between them. The germline V gene has CDR1 DFQATT and CDR2 SNEGSKA (reference sequence). The CDR3 consists of 13 residues. This CDR3 is CSARRQYQETQYF. The CDR3 DNA reads as TGCAGTGCTAGACGACAATACCAAGAGACCCAGTACTTC.

This clonotype was seen repeatedly, ten times or more. The genes are TRBV29-1 and TRBJ2-7; a possible D gene is TRBD1 (5 bases). The CDR3 covers 12 residues. Germline V gene data show CDR1 as SQVTM and CDR2 as ANQGSEA. With 4 bases removed from V and 2 bases from J, the gap between germline ends came to 9 bases. As DNA, the CDR3 is TGCAGCGTTGGCTCCAGGGCCTACGAGCAGTACTTC. Translation: CSVGSRAYEQYF.

This clonotype was observed at least ten times. The chain combines TRBV7-2 with TRBJ1-2, with D possibly TRBD1 on 6 matching bases. Germline V lookup: CDR1 SGHTA, CDR2 FQGNSA. The germline V and J ends were trimmed by 6 bases and 7 bases, with 15 bases remaining between them. The CDR3 spans 13 residues. The CDR3 sequence is CASSSAGGLGYTF. The CDR3, as DNA: TGTGCCAGCAGTTCCGCGGGGGGGCTTGGCTACACCTTC. Drawing the rest from reference TRBV7-2 and TRBJ1-2, the complete variable domain is GAGVSQSPSNKVTEKGKDVELRCDPISGHTALYWYRQSLGQGLEFLIYFQGNSAPDKSGLPSDRFSAERTGGSVSTLTIQRTQQEDSAVYLCASSSAGGLGYTFGSGTRLTVV.